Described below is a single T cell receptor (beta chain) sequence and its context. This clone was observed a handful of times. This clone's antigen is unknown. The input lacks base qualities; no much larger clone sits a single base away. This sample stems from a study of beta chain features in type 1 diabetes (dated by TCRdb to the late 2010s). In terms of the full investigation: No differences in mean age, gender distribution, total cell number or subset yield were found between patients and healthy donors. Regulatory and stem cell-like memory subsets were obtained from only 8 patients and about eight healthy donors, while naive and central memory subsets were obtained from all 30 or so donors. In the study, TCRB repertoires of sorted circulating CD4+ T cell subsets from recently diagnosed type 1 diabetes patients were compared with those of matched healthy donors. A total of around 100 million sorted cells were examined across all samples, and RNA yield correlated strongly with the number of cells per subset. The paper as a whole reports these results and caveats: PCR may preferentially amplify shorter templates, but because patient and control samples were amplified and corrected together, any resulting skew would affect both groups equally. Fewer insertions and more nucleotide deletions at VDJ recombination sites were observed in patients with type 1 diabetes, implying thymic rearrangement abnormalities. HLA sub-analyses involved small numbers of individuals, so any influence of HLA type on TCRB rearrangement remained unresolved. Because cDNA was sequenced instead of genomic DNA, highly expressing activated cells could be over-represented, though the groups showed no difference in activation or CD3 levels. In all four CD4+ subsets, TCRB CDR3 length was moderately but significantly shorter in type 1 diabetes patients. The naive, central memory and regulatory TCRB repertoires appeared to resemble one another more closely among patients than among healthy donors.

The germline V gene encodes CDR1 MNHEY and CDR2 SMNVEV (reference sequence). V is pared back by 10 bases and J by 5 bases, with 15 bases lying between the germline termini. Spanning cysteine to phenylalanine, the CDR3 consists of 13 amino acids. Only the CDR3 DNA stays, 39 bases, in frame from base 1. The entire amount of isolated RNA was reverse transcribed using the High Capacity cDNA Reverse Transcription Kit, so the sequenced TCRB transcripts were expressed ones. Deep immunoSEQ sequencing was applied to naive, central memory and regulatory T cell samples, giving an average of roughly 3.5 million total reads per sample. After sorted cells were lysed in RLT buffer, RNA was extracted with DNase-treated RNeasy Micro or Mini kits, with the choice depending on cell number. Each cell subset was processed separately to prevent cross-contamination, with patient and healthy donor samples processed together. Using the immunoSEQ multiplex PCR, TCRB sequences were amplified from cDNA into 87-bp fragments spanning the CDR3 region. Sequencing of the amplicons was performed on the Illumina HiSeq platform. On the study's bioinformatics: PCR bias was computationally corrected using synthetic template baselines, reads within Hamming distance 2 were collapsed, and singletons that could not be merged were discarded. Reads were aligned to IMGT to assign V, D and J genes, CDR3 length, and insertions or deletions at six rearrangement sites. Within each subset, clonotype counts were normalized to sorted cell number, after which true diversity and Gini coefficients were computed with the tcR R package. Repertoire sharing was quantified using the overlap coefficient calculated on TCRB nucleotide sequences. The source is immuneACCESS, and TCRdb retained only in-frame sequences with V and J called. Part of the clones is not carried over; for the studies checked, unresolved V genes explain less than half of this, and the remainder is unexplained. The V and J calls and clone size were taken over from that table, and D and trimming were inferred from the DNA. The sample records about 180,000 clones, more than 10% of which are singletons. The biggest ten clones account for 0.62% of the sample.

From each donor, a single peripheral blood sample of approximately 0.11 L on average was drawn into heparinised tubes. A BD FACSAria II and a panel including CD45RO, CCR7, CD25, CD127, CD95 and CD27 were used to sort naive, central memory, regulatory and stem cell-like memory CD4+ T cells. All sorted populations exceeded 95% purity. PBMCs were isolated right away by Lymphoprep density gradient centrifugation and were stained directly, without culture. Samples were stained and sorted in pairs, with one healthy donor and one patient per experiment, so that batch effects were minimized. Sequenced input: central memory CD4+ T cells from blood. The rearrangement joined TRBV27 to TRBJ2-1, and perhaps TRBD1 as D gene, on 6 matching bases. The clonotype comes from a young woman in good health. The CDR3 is CATSDRPNNEQFF. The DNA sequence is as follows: TGTGCCACCTCGGACAGACCAAACAATGAGCAGTTCTTC.